The source of this T cell receptor beta chain is a study of regulatory T cells in long-lasting Graves disease. Overall study results and limits: The persistent group shared around 2,600 public clonotypes, more than the approximately 970 shared by new patients.

As to this clonotype: What it binds is not known.

Through Arm-PCR of CDR3 regions and iRepertoire HTBI primers, TCR beta libraries were built. TCRdb recomputed calls from the multiplex PCR reads with MiXCR, one row per CDR3 protein. Here the sample spans about 400,000 distinct CDR3 sequences, roughly 16% being singletons. CDR3 length equals 17 residues. The V end lost 0 bases, the J end lost 4 bases, and 18 bases lay between the germline ends. CDR1 is SGDLS, CDR2 YYNGEE, per germline. Sample time point: newly diagnosed GD, antithyroid drugs for less than 3 months. PBMC RNA served as the TCR library source. The data were also submitted as part of a second study, on T cells in Graves' hyperthyroidism and ophthalmopathy. That paper states: Each patient was aged 18 to 65 and had newly diagnosed hyperthyroidism of under 2 months' duration. A set of HTBI primers served as the primers for a first-round RT-PCR of the TCR CDR3.

The chain employs TRBV9 and TRBJ2-3; unclear D gene. This clonotype was obtained from a woman younger than 30 with Graves disease. The sample in question was peripheral blood mononuclear cells (PBMCs), obtained at new diagnosis, from a patient treated with antithyroid drugs. The CDR3 DNA is TGTGCCAGCAGCGTAGCTATTAAGGGCCGCGATGCAGATACGCAGTATTTT. Translation: CASSVAIKGRDADTQYF. Full variable domain (remainder filled in from reference TRBV9 and TRBJ2-3): DSGVTQTPKHLITATGQRVTLRCSPRSGDLSVYWYQQSLDQGLQFLIQYYNGEERAKGNILERFSAQQFPDLHSELNLSSLELGDSALYFCASSVAIKGRDADTQYFGPGTRLTVL.